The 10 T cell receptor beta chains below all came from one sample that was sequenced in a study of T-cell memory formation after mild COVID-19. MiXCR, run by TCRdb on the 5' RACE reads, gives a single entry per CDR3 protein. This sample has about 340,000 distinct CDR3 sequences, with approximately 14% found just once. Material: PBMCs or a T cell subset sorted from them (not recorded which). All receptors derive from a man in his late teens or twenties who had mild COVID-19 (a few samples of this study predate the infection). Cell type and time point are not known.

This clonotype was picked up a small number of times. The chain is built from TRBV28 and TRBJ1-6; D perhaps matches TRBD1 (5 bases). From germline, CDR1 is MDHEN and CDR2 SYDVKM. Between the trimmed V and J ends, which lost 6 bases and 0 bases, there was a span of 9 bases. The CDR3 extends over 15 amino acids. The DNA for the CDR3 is TGTGCCAGCAGGGCAGGGCACTCCTATAATTCACCCCTCCACTTT. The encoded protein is CASRAGHSYNSPLHF.

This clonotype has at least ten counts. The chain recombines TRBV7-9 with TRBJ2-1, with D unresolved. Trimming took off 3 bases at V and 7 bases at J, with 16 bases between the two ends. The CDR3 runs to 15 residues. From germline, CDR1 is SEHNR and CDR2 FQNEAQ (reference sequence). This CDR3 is CASSFPPRLGNEQFF. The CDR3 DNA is TGTGCCAGCAGCTTCCCGCCCCGGTTGGGAAATGAGCAGTTCTTC.

CDR3 amino acids: CAISEGKGSPLHF. CDR3 nucleotides: TGTGCCATCAGTGAGGGAAAGGGTTCACCCCTCCACTTT. V usage is TRBV10-3 and J usage is TRBJ1-6; D gene uncertain. Germline V CDR1 and CDR2: ENHRY, SYGVKD. Trimming removed 2 bases from V and 9 bases from J, with 8 bases in between. The CDR3 totals 13 residues.

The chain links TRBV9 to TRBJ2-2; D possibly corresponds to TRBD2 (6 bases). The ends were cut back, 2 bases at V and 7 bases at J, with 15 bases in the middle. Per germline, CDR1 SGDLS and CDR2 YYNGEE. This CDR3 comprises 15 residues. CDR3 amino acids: CASSVGMARDGELFF. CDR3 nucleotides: TGTGCCAGCAGCGTCGGGATGGCGCGGGACGGGGAGCTGTTTTTT.

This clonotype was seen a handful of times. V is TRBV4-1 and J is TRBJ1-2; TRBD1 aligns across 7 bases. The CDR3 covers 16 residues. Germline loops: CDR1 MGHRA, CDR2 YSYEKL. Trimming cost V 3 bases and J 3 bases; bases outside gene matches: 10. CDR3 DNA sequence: TGCGCCAGCAGCCATCTCCCGGGACAGAAGGACTATGGCTACACCTTC. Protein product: CASSHLPGQKDYGYTF.

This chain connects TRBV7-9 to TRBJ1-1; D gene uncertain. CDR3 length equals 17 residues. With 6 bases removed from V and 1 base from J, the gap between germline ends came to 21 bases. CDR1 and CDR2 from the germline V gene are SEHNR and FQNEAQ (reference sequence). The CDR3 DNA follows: TGTGCCAGCAGGCTTGGCGCCGCAGGCTTAACGAACACTGAAGCTTTCTTT. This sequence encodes CASRLGAAGLTNTEAFF.

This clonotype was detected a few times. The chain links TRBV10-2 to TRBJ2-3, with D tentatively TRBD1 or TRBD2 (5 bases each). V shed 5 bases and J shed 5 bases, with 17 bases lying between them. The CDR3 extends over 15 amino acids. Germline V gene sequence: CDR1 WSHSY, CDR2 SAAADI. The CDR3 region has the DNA TGCGCCAGCAGTAAAAGGGACCTTCCACGAGATACGCAGTATTTT. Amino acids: CASSKRDLPRDTQYF.

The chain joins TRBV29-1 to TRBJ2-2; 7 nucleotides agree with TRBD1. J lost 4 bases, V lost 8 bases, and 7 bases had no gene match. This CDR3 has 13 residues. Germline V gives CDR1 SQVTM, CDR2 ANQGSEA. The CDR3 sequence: CSSDRDGTGELFF. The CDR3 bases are TGCAGCAGCGACAGGGACGGCACCGGGGAGCTGTTTTTT.

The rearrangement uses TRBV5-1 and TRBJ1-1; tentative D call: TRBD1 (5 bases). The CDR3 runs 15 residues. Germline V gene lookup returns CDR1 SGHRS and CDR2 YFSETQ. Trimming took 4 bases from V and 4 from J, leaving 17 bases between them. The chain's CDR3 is CASSLTPAGGTEAFF. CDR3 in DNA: TGCGCCAGCAGCCTCACGCCAGCGGGGGGCACTGAAGCTTTCTTT.

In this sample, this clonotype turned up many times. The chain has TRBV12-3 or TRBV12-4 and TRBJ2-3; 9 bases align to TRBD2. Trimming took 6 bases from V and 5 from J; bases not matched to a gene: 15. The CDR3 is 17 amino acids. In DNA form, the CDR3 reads TGTGCCAGCAGACCAGGGCTAGCGGGGATCCGGAAAGATACGCAGTATTTT. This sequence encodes CASRPGLAGIRKDTQYF.